The 18 T cell receptor beta chains listed next were all sequenced from one sample in a study of early T cells in non-severe SARS-CoV-2 infection. TCRdb re-called the 5' RACE reads with MiXCR, one entry per CDR3 protein. Here the sample spans 99,000 or so distinct CDR3 sequences, roughly 17% being singletons. Sequenced material: whole blood. The receptors shown here come from an adult who was a healthcare worker with PCR-confirmed SARS-CoV-2 infection or an uninfected control (not recorded which).

On this clonotype itself: The junction departs from germline at one end; a sequencing error may be responsible. The chain uses TRBV7-9 and TRBJ2-1, with TRBD2 as a possible D gene (6 bases). The CDR3 extends over 15 amino acids. CDR1 and CDR2 from the germline V gene are SEHNR and FQNEAQ (reference sequence). CDR3 protein: CVSSFGGRSYNEQFF. The DNA of the CDR3 is TGTGTCAGCAGCTTTGGAGGGAGAAGCTACAATGAGCAGTTCTTC.

This clonotype was counted between two and nine times. CDR3 nucleotide sequence: TGTGCCAGCAGCTCGCCATTGGCCCTAAAGTACCAAGAGACCCAGTACTTC. It encodes CASSSPLALKYQETQYF. The chain employs TRBV7-9 and TRBJ2-5; D ambiguous. The CDR3 has 17 amino acids. From germline, CDR1 is SEHNR and CDR2 FQNEAQ (reference sequence). V lost 4 bases, J lost 0 bases, and 18 bases lay in between.

The rearrangement uses TRBV5-4 and TRBJ1-1; D is unresolved. Trimming left V 4 bases short and J 0 bases short, with 13 bases between. In germline, CDR1 is SGHNT, CDR2 YYREEE (reference sequence). This CDR3 comprises 15 residues. This chain's CDR3 is CASSLPGAMNTEAFF. DNA for the CDR3: TGTGCCAGCAGCCTACCTGGAGCGATGAACACTGAAGCTTTCTTT.

This clonotype appeared a few times. This chain joins TRBV27 and TRBJ1-6, with D unresolved. CDR1 and CDR2 from the germline V gene are MNHEY and SMNVEV (reference sequence). The V end lost 3 bases, the J end lost 7 bases, and 10 bases lay between the germline ends. The CDR3 contains 14 residues. CDR3 amino acids: CASSLKGRNSPLHF. In DNA form, the CDR3 reads TGTGCCAGCAGTTTGAAAGGGCGAAATTCACCCCTCCACTTT.

The chain couples TRBV6-1 to TRBJ1-1; weak D call: TRBD1 (6 bases). Germline values: CDR1 MNHNS, CDR2 SASEGT. CDR3 size: 15 residues. Trimming removed 3 bases at V and 1 base at J, with 12 bases between. In DNA, the CDR3 is TGTGCCAGCAGTGAGGCGGGGGCCTCGAACACTGAAGCTTTCTTT. This codes for CASSEAGASNTEAFF.

V gene TRBV4-2 combines with J gene TRBJ1-1; 7 nucleotides agree with TRBD1. V was clipped by 4 bases and J by 7 bases; unmatched bases: 12. The CDR3 runs to 15 residues. From germline, CDR1 is LGHNA and CDR2 YNFKEQ. The CDR3 nucleotides are TGTGCCAGCAGCCGAACTCTAAACGGACAGGTTGAAGCTTTCTTT. Its protein is CASSRTLNGQVEAFF.

This clonotype has more than one count but fewer than ten. The V and J genes are TRBV7-7 and TRBJ2-3; D remains ambiguous. The CDR3 is made up of 15 amino acids. V was trimmed by 1 base and J by 0 bases, leaving 8 bases between them. The V gene's germline CDR1 is SSHAT and CDR2 FNYEAQ (reference sequence). Here the CDR3 reads CASSLGLGSTDTQYF. CDR3 DNA: TGTGCCAGCAGCTTAGGACTTGGCAGCACAGATACGCAGTATTTT.

This chain links TRBV5-4 with TRBJ1-6; possibly TRBD1 for D (6 bases). The CDR3 has 14 amino acids. The V gene's germline CDR1 is SGHNT and CDR2 YYREEE (reference sequence). V gave up 4 bases and J gave up 5 bases, with 10 bases separating them. The CDR3 sequence: CASSPGQDNSPLHF. In nucleotides, the CDR3 is TGTGCCAGCAGCCCGGGACAAGATAATTCACCCCTCCACTTT.

The rearrangement links TRBV29-1 to TRBJ2-1; TRBD2 matches at 7 bases. The trim removed 1 base at V and 4 bases at J, leaving 10 bases unmatched. The CDR3 spans 16 residues. From germline, CDR1 is SQVTM and CDR2 ANQGSEA. The CDR3 nucleotides read TGCAGCGTTGAAGGGGGAGCGGGACTATCGTACAATGAGCAGTTCTTC. Translating gives CSVEGGAGLSYNEQFF.

This clonotype appeared many times. In nucleotides, the CDR3 is TGTGCCAGCAGTTCTAAGGACACCGGGGAGCTGTTTTTT. It is translated as CASSSKDTGELFF. The chain employs TRBV6-2 or TRBV6-3 and TRBJ2-2; D is ambiguous. The CDR3 runs 13 residues. Germline loops: CDR1 MNHEY, CDR2 SVGEGT. The V end lost 4 bases, the J end lost 3 bases, and 6 bases lay between the germline ends.

The gene calls are TRBV24-1 and TRBJ2-1; TRBD1 agrees at 8 bases. Germline V gives CDR1 KGHDR, CDR2 SFDVKD. The CDR3 is 16 residues long. Trimming removed 3 bases from V and 4 bases from J; junction bases left unmatched: 7. For the CDR3, the DNA is TGTGCCACCAGTGATCCCGGACAGGGCAAGTACAATGAGCAGTTCTTC. Translating gives CATSDPGQGKYNEQFF.

This clonotype was seen a handful of times. The CDR3 DNA reads as TGTGCCAGCAGCCCCTGGGTCCTCTATGGCTACACCTTC. It specifies CASSPWVLYGYTF. The chain couples TRBV14 to TRBJ1-2; D uncertain. The CDR3 covers 13 residues. Trimming took off 4 bases at V and 4 bases at J, with 10 bases between the two ends. Germline V lookup: CDR1 SGHDN, CDR2 FVKESK.

In this sample, this clonotype turned up a few times. The J gene is TRBJ2-7, the V gene TRBV9; 7 bases fit TRBD2. V was clipped by 4 bases and J by 5 bases; unmatched bases: 9. The CDR3 loop spans 14 amino acids. CDR1 is SGDLS and CDR2 is YYNGEE in the germline V gene. The CDR3 sequence: CASSSRGDGDEQYF. DNA of the CDR3: TGTGCCAGCAGCTCCCGGGGGGATGGTGACGAGCAGTACTTC.

The chain joins TRBV7-9 to TRBJ2-1; no definite D call. The V end lost 6 bases, the J end lost 8 bases, and 11 bases lay between the germline ends. CDR1 and CDR2 (germline): SEHNR, FQNEAQ (reference sequence). CDR3 length equals 12 residues. The CDR3, as DNA: TGTGCCAGCAGAAATCGTGACGATGAGCAGTTCTTC. Its translation: CASRNRDDEQFF.

This clonotype came up a few times. This chain uses TRBV7-6 with TRBJ1-1; no reliable D call. This CDR3 region has 15 residues. CDR1 SGHVS and CDR2 FNYEAQ come from the germline V gene. The ends were cut back, 1 base at V and 0 bases at J, with 9 bases in the middle. Here the CDR3 reads CASSLEGEMNTEAFF. CDR3 in DNA: TGTGCCAGCAGCTTAGAGGGCGAGATGAACACTGAAGCTTTCTTT.

There are a few counts of this clonotype. A read error may explain this, as a much larger clone is one base away. This chain links TRBV7-2 with TRBJ2-1; 11 positions match TRBD2. V lost 1 base and J lost 4; bases outside the gene matches: 12. CDR1 is SGHTA, CDR2 FQGNSA, per germline. CDR3 length: 19 residues. The CDR3 here is CASSLGSSGGSSLYNEQFF. CDR3 DNA: TGTGCCAGCAGCTTAGGGTCTAGCGGGGGGTCTTCCCTATACAATGAGCAGTTCTTC.

This clonotype has just a few counts. The gene calls are TRBV27 and TRBJ1-2; D unresolved. The CDR3 has 13 residues. The V end lost 3 bases, the J end lost 2 bases, and 7 bases lay between the germline ends. Per germline, CDR1 MNHEY and CDR2 SMNVEV (reference sequence). CDR3 nucleotides: TGTGCCAGCAGTTTGGGCAGGAACTATGGCTACACCTTC. Amino acids: CASSLGRNYGYTF.

The CDR3: CSARAWAGDGTEAFF. The CDR3, as DNA: TGCAGTGCTAGAGCATGGGCAGGAGACGGTACTGAAGCTTTCTTT. This chain links TRBV20-1 with TRBJ1-1; no firm D call. Trimming stripped 1 base from V and 5 bases from J, with 17 bases between. Germline V CDR1 and CDR2: DFQATT, SNEGSKA (reference sequence). The CDR3 length is 15 residues.